The present T cell receptor (beta chain) was sequenced within a study of blood T cell repertoires in COVID-19. In the study overall: Acute and convalescent COVID-19 specimens originated in the United States, Italy and Spain.

V lost 6 bases to trimming and J lost 2 bases, with 21 bases between them. Germline assignment: CDR1 WNHNN and CDR2 SYGVQD (reference sequence). This CDR3 is built from 17 residues. Sequencing was performed with immunoSEQ multiplex PCR; in TCRdb, only in-frame clones are kept and a portion is missing. The table includes roughly 150,000 clones, approximately 88% detected once. The TCR was taken from an older man who had been exposed to COVID-19. The specimen sequenced was PBMCs or T cells enriched from blood (not recorded which). The rearrangement uses TRBV10-1 and TRBJ2-3; a possible D gene is TRBD2 (7 bases). This CDR3 is CASRSAAGALPTDTQYF. The CDR3 nucleotides are TGCGCCAGCAGGTCCGCGGCGGGGGCCCTACCCACAGATACGCAGTATTTT.